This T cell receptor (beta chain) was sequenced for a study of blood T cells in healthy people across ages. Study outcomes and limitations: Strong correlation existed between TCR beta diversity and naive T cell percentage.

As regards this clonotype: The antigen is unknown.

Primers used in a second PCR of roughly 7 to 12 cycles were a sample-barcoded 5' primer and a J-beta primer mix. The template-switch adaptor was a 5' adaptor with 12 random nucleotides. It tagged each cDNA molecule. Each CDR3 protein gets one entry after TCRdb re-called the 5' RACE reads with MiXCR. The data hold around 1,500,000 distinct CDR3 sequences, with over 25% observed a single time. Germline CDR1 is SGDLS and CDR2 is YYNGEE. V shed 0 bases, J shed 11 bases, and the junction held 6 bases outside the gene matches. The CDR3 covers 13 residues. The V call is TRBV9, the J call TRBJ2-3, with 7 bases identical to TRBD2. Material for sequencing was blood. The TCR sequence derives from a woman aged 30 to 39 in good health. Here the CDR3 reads CASSVGESGEQYF. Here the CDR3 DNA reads TGTGCCAGCAGCGTAGGGGAAAGCGGGGAGCAGTATTTT.